What follows describes a single T cell receptor (beta chain). The data stem from a study of blood T cell repertoires in COVID-19. At the level of the study: Sources were T cells, B-cell-depleted T cells, or PBMCs; the material itself was cDNA or gDNA.

Per the authors' pipeline: Amplified reference gene primers provided the basis for estimating nucleated cell counts. Here immunoSEQ multiplex PCR was the method, and the copy in TCRdb shows in-frame clones only, minus some. That table furnishes V, J and clone size, whereas the DNA furnished D and trimming. The data hold over 95,000 clones, with roughly 80% observed a single time. The source material was peripheral blood. The receptor's source is a woman between 40 and 50 years old with acute or convalescent COVID-19.

CDR3 loop: CASSQIGLAGSLQEQYF. CDR3 sequence (DNA): TGTGCCAGCAGCCAAATCGGACTAGCGGGGTCTTTACAAGAGCAGTACTTC. The rearrangement uses TRBV14 and TRBJ2-7; 12 bases match TRBD2. The CDR3 covers 17 residues. Germline-derived CDR1 and CDR2 are SGHDN and FVKESK. V was pared by 2 bases and J by 7 bases, with 12 bases of the junction left unmatched.